This section outlines one TCR beta chain sequence together with its context. The antigen is unknown. Sequencing libraries made from TCR beta cDNA carried unique molecular identifiers. The T cell input of about 0.9 to 10 million gave approximately 460,000 cDNA molecules. Via MiXCR, TCRdb re-called the PCR reads, giving one row per CDR3 protein. Among some 690,000 distinct CDR3 sequences listed, approximately 59% were seen once. These data are taken from a study of post-analysis software for immune sequencing data. Study context: Several disease courses (relapsing-remitting, secondary progressive and progressive-relapsing) of multiple sclerosis were included. Study-level points and caveats: Normalized Chao1 diversity was significantly reduced in patients versus controls. Four or five TRBV segments (TRBV5-6, TRBV5-1 and TRBV20-1 among them) occurred more frequently in patients than in controls.

J gave up 10 bases and V 5 bases, and 5 bases lay outside the gene matches. This CDR3 comprises 12 residues. This sequence was found in a girl aged 2-10 years with multiple sclerosis. The chain couples TRBV12-3 or TRBV12-4 to TRBJ2-1; 7 positions agree with TRBD2. The source material was blood. CDR3 sequence: CASSPSGTEQFF. CDR3 sequence (DNA): TGTGCCAGCAGTCCAAGCGGGACCGAGCAGTTCTTC.